Presented here are 15 T cell receptor beta chains from one specimen sequenced in a study of vaccination effects on CD4 cells after COVID-19. This table comes from immunoSEQ multiplex PCR, and its TCRdb copy is limited to in-frame clones, with some not included. Here the sample spans more than 20,000 clones, less than 85% being singletons. ViraFEST used viral peptide pools to expand antigen-specific CD4+ T cells before sequencing. At the end of about 10 days of culture, CD4+ T cells were isolated. Two-dose BNT162b2 or mRNA-1273 vaccination was given to participants. These receptors' antigens are unknown. The material sequenced was CD4+ T cells from PBMCs cultured with HCoV-229E spike peptides, taken after COVID-19 vaccination. These receptor sequences come from a human donor who received a COVID-19 vaccine.

This sequence joins TRBV4-1 and TRBJ2-6, with TRBD1 identical over 11 bases. CDR1 is MGHRA, CDR2 YSYEKL, per germline. There are 19 residues in the CDR3. The junction had 7 bases not matched to a gene; V was cut back by 3 bases and J by 0 bases. The CDR3 is CASSQRSGQGDSGANVLTF. In DNA form, the CDR3 reads TGCGCCAGCAGCCAGAGGTCGGGACAGGGGGACTCTGGGGCCAACGTCCTGACTTTC.

This chain connects TRBV6-1 to TRBJ2-1, with TRBD2 matching over 12 bases. The CDR3 runs 17 residues. Germline values: CDR1 MNHNS, CDR2 SASEGT. V lost 0 bases and J lost 7; bases outside the gene matches: 7. The DNA of the CDR3 is TGTGCCAGCAGTGAAGCGGCCCTAGCGGGGGGGCGAAATGAGCAGTTCTTC. It codes for CASSEAALAGGRNEQFF.

This chain connects TRBV28 to TRBJ1-2; 7 nucleotides agree with TRBD1. The CDR3 has 14 residues. Germline loops: CDR1 MDHEN, CDR2 SYDVKM. The V gene end was trimmed by 4 bases and the J gene end by 6 bases; junction bases not matched to a gene: 8. This CDR3 reads CASSYDRVRDGYTF. For the CDR3, the DNA is TGTGCCAGCAGTTATGACAGGGTTCGGGATGGCTACACCTTC.

The V and J genes are TRBV6-5 and TRBJ1-2, with 7 bases fitting TRBD1. The length of the CDR3 is 15 residues. Germline-derived CDR1 and CDR2 are MNHEY and SVGAGI. Trimming removed 8 bases from V and 4 bases from J; junction bases left unmatched: 13. The CDR3 nucleotides are TGTGCCAGCCGCCTAGAACAGGGGCTTGGCTATGGCTACACCTTC. This codes for CASRLEQGLGYGYTF.

V gene TRBV11-2 combines with J gene TRBJ1-1; unclear D gene. The germline V gene encodes CDR1 SGHAT and CDR2 FQNNGV. This CDR3 spans 14 amino acids. V was pared by 2 bases and J by 1 base, with 8 bases between. The CDR3 spells CASSLRDTNTEAFF. The CDR3, as DNA: TGTGCCAGCAGCTTAAGAGACACGAACACTGAAGCTTTCTTT.

V and J are TRBV5-4 and TRBJ2-1; 8 bases align to TRBD1. This CDR3 is 14 amino acids long. Trimming at V came to 4 bases and at J to 5 bases, leaving 5 bases not matched to a gene. Germline lookup yields CDR1 SGHNT and CDR2 YYREEE (reference sequence). The CDR3 is CASSQRTGNNEQFF. The CDR3 coding sequence is TGTGCCAGCAGCCAAAGGACAGGGAACAATGAGCAGTTCTTC.

V and J are TRBV12-1 and TRBJ2-1. TRBV12-1 is deemed a pseudogene. The CDR3 is made up of 16 amino acids. The CDR3 nucleotides read TGTGCCAGCAGCCTACGGGGCCCCCCAATCTACAATGAGCAGTTCTTC. Translated, it gives CASSLRGPPIYNEQFF.

The rearrangement joins TRBV14 to TRBJ2-1, with 12 bases aligning to TRBD1. After removal of 6 bases from V and 0 bases from J, the junction contained 0 bases not matched to a gene. CDR3 length: 15 amino acids. Per germline, CDR1 SGHDN and CDR2 FVKESK. In nucleotides, the CDR3 is TGTGCCAGCAGGGGACAGGGGGCCTCCTACAATGAGCAGTTCTTC. It specifies CASRGQGASYNEQFF.

The V gene is TRBV7-2, the J gene TRBJ1-6; no firm D call. Trimming removed 5 bases at V and 7 bases at J, with 18 bases between. Germline CDR1 reads SGHTA; CDR2 reads FQGNSA. This CDR3 has 16 residues. CDR3 in amino acids: CASSTRTPGVNSPLHF. As DNA, the CDR3 is TGTGCCAGCAGCACACGGACGCCCGGGGTGAATTCACCCCTCCACTTT.

The chain recombines TRBV30 with TRBJ2-7; unclear D gene. CDR3 length: 16 residues. V was clipped by 3 bases and J by 7 bases, with 25 bases between them. The germline gives CDR1 GTSNPN, CDR2 SVGIG (reference sequence). The CDR3 bases are TGTGCCTGGAGCCACCGTCAACCCCCTCTGGGTGGGGAGCAGTACTTC. The encoded protein is CAWSHRQPPLGGEQYF.

The chain couples TRBV10-2 to TRBJ2-3, with D maybe TRBD1 (6 bases). Germline V CDR1 and CDR2: WSHSY, SAAADI. V lost 4 bases to trimming and J lost 0 bases, with 17 bases between them. The CDR3 length is 17 residues. The CDR3 coding sequence is TGCGCCAGCAGTGGAGGAACAGGGCCTGGAAGCACAGATACGCAGTATTTT. Its translation is CASSGGTGPGSTDTQYF.

Concerning this clone: At one boundary the junction diverges from the germline segment, which might be a read error. CDR3 in amino acids: CASSQGVGRGRLQPQHF. The DNA for the CDR3 is TGCGCCAGCAGTCAAGGCGTGGGCAGGGGGCGACTTCAGCCCCAGCATTTT. The chain is built from TRBV4-1 and TRBJ1-5; 8 bases fit TRBD1. The germline gives CDR1 MGHRA, CDR2 YSYEKL. This CDR3 is built from 17 residues.

The J gene is TRBJ1-6, the V gene TRBV15; D possibly corresponds to TRBD1 (5 bases). The CDR3 runs 14 residues. Trimming took off 3 bases at V and 13 bases at J, with 16 bases between the two ends. The germline V gene has CDR1 LNHNV and CDR2 YYDKDF (reference sequence). The CDR3 sequence: CATSSPQYGAPLHF. The CDR3 DNA follows: TGTGCCACCAGCAGCCCCCAGTACGGGGCCCCCCTCCACTTT.

The J gene is TRBJ2-7, the V gene TRBV5-1; D remains unclear. This CDR3 contains 13 residues. Trimming removed 4 bases at V and 2 bases at J, with 10 bases between. Germline lookup yields CDR1 SGHRS and CDR2 YFSETQ. The CDR3 loop reads CASSLDSTYEQYF. The CDR3 DNA is TGCGCCAGCAGCCTTGACTCCACCTACGAGCAGTACTTC.

The J gene is TRBJ1-1, the V gene TRBV6-5; D possibly corresponds to TRBD1 (6 bases). Germline CDR1 reads MNHEY; CDR2 reads SVGAGI. The CDR3 has 13 amino acids. Trimming cost V 7 bases and J 0 bases, with 9 bases left between them. Written as DNA, the CDR3 is TGTGCCAGCACAGGACAGATGAACACTGAAGCTTTCTTT. It specifies CASTGQMNTEAFF.